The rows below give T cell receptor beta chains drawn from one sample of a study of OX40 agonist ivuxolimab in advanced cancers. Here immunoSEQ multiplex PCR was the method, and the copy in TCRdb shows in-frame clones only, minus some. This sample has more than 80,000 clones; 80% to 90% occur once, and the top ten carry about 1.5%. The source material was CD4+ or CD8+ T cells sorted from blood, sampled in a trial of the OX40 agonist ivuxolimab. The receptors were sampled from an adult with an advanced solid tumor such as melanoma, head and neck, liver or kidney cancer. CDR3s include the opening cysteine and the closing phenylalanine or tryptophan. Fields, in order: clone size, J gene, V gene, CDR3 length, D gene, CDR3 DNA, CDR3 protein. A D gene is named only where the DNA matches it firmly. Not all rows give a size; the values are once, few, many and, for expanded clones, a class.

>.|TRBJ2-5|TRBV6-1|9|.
TGTGCCAGCGTCGAGACCCAGTACTTC
CASVETQYF
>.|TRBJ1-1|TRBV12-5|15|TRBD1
TGTGCTAGTGGTGCGGGACAGGGCCGGGACACTGAAGCTTTCTTT
CASGAGQGRDTEAFF
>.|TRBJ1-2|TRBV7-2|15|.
TGTGCCAGCAGCCCCCGCGGGAGGGGGGAGGAGGGCTACACCTTC
CASSPRGRGEEGYTF
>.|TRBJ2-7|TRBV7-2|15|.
TGTGCCAGCAGCTTCCCCTTGGGACCCGCCTACGAGCAGTACTTC
CASSFPLGPAYEQYF
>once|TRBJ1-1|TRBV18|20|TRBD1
TGTGCCAGCTCACCTTTCGGACAGGGGCTTGGCGGTGCCAGTGTGGGTGAAGCTTTCTTT
CASSPFGQGLGGASVGEAFF
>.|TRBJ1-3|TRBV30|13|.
TGTGCCTGGAGTCCCTATGTTGGAAACACCATATATTTT
CAWSPYVGNTIYF
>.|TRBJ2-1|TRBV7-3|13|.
TGTGCCAGCAGCTTTGGTCCTTGGGATGAGCAGTTCTTC
CASSFGPWDEQFF
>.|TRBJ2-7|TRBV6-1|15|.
TGTGCCAGCAGTGAAGTAGGGAACCCCCCCTACGAGCAGTACTTC
CASSEVGNPPYEQYF
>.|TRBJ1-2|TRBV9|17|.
TGTGCCAGCAGCGGGGGGGCCCACAGGGCTGGGGACTATGGCTACACCTTC
CASSGGAHRAGDYGYTF
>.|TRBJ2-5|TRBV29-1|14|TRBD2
TGCAGCGTTCTCGCTAGCGGGGGGGCGGAGACCCAGTACTTC
CSVLASGGAETQYF
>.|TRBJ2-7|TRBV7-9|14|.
TGTGCCAGCAGCCAAGGACAGCTCTCCTACGAGCAGTACTTC
CASSQGQLSYEQYF
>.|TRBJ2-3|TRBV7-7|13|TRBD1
TGTGCTAGCAAACCACAGGGGACAGATACGCAGTATTTT
CASKPQGTDTQYF
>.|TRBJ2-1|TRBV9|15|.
TGTGCCAGCAGTTCGGTCGGGGCAATTAGCAATGAGCAGTTCTTC
CASSSVGAISNEQFF
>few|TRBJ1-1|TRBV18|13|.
TGTGCCAGCTCACCACTATCAGTCACTGAAGCTTTCTTT
CASSPLSVTEAFF
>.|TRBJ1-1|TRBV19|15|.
TGTGCCAGTAGTCCCCTGGAAAGGATCGGGACTGAAGCTTTCTTT
CASSPLERIGTEAFF
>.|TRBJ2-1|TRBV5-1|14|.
TGCGCCAGCAGCAACCCGGTGGGGCCTAATGAGCAGTTCTTC
CASSNPVGPNEQFF
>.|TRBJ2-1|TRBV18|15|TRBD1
TGTGCCAGCTCGCCGGGACAGGGGGCGGCGGATGAGCAGTTCTTC
CASSPGQGAADEQFF
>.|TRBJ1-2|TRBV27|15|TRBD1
TGTGCCAGCAGTACTTTGGGACAGGGGGGCTATGGCTACACCTTC
CASSTLGQGGYGYTF
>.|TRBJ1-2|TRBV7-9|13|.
TGTGCCAGCAGCCCCCGGGGGGCTTATGGCTACACCTTC
CASSPRGAYGYTF
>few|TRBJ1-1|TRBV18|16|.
TGTGCCAGCTCACCAAAGGGGGGGGTGAGGAACACTGAAGCTTTCTTT
CASSPKGGVRNTEAFF
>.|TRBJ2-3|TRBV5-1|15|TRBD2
TGCGCCAGCAGCCCCGGGACTAGCAGAACAGATACGCAGTATTTT
CASSPGTSRTDTQYF
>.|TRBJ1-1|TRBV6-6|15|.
TGTGCCAGCAGTGGAGCCCGGGGGGGGGCTGGTGAAGCTTTCTTT
CASSGARGGAGEAFF
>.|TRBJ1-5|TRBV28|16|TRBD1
TGTGCCAGCAGCATCGTACAGGGGATCGGCAATCAGCCCCAGCATTTT
CASSIVQGIGNQPQHF
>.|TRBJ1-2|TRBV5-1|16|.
TGCGCCAGCAGCTTGGGGGGGGCGGACAGTCCCTATGGCTACACCTTC
CASSLGGADSPYGYTF
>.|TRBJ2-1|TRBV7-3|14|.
TGTGCCAGCAGCTTGGGGGGCGCATTCGATGAGCAGTTCTTC
CASSLGGAFDEQFF
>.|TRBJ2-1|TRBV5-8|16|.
TGTGCCAGCAGCTTCTGGACGGGGCGGTCCTACAATGAGCAGTTCTTC
CASSFWTGRSYNEQFF
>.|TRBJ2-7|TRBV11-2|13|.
TGTGCCAGCAGCCTCAATGCTGTCAGCGAGCAGTACTTC
CASSLNAVSEQYF
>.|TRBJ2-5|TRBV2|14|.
TGTGCCAGCAGTGACCGGACTGCGCAAGAGACCCAGTACTTC
CASSDRTAQETQYF
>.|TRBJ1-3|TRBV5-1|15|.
TGCGCCAGCAGCTTGGAGGCGGGCCCTGGAAACACCATATATTTT
CASSLEAGPGNTIYF
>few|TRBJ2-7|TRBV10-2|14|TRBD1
TGCGCCAGCAGCCCTCCGGGACAGGGCTACGAGCAGTACTTC
CASSPPGQGYEQYF
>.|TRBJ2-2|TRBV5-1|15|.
TGCGCCAGCAGCCCCGGGACCGTGAACACCGGGGAGCTGTTTTTT
CASSPGTVNTGELFF
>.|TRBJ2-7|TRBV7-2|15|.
TGTGCCAGCAGCCCCTCTGGCTCTGCCTCCTACGAGCAGTACTTC
CASSPSGSASYEQYF
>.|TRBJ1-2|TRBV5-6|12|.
TGTGCCAGCAGCTTGAGTGGTTATGGCTACACCTTC
CASSLSGYGYTF
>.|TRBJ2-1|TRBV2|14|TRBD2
TGTGCCAGCAGGGGGGGGGATCCCTACAATGAGCAGTTCTTC
CASRGGDPYNEQFF
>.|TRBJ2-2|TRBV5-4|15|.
TGTGCCAGCAGCTTGGATAGGGGTAACACCGGGGAGCTGTTTTTT
CASSLDRGNTGELFF
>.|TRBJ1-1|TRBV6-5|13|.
TGTGCCAGCAGTTACTCGAATCAGCTTGAAGCTTTCTTT
CASSYSNQLEAFF
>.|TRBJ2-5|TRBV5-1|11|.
TGCGCCAGCAGCTTCGGAGAGACCCAGTACTTC
CASSFGETQYF
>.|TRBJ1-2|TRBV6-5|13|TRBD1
TGTGCCAGCAGCTTACAGGGGAGCTATGGCTACACCTTC
CASSLQGSYGYTF
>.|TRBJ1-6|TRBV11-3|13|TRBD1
TGTGCCAGCAGCTCACAGGGGAATTCACCCCTCCACTTT
CASSSQGNSPLHF
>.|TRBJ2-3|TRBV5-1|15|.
TGCGCCAGCAGCTTGGCGGTTAGCGGCACAGATACGCAGTATTTT
CASSLAVSGTDTQYF
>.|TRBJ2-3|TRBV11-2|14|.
TGTGCCAGCAGCTCGGCAGGCCCCGCGGATACGCAGTATTTT
CASSSAGPADTQYF
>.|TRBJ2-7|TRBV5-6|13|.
TGTGCCAGCAGTCGTGCAACCAGCTACGAGCAGTACTTC
CASSRATSYEQYF
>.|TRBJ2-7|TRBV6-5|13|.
TGTGCCAGCCGTACTGAGAACTCCTACGAGCAGTACTTC
CASRTENSYEQYF
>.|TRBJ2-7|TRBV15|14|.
TGTGCCACCAGCGCCCAGGTGGCTACCTACGAGCAGTACTTC
CATSAQVATYEQYF
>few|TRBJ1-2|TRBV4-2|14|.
TGTGCCAGCAGCCAAGACCAGGGAGTGGGCGGCTACACCTTC
CASSQDQGVGGYTF
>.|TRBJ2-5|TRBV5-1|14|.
TGCGCCAGCAGACAGGGACTGCCACAAGAGACCCAGTACTTC
CASRQGLPQETQYF
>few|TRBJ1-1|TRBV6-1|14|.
TGTGCCAGCAGTGAAGATCCCAGAAGGGGTGAAGCTTTCTTT
CASSEDPRRGEAFF
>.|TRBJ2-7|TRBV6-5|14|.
TGTGCCAGCAGCTCTATAGGGGCCGGGGGCGAGCAGTACTTC
CASSSIGAGGEQYF
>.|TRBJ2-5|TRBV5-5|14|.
TGTGCCAGCCGAAGCACAGGGTCCCAAGAGACCCAGTACTTC
CASRSTGSQETQYF
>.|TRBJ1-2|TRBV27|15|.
TGTGCCAGCAGTTTATCCATTCAGTCCAGCTATGGCTACACCTTC
CASSLSIQSSYGYTF
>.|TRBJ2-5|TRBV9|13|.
TGTGCCAGCAGCGTTTCCCCAGTAGAGACCCAGTACTTC
CASSVSPVETQYF
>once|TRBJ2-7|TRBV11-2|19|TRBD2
TGTGCCAGCAGCTTAGACCGGACGGGACTAGCTCCAATCTCCTACGAGCAGTACTTC
CASSLDRTGLAPISYEQYF
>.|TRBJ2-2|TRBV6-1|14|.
TGTGCCAGCAGTGAAGACAGACGCACCGGGGAGCTGTTTTTT
CASSEDRRTGELFF